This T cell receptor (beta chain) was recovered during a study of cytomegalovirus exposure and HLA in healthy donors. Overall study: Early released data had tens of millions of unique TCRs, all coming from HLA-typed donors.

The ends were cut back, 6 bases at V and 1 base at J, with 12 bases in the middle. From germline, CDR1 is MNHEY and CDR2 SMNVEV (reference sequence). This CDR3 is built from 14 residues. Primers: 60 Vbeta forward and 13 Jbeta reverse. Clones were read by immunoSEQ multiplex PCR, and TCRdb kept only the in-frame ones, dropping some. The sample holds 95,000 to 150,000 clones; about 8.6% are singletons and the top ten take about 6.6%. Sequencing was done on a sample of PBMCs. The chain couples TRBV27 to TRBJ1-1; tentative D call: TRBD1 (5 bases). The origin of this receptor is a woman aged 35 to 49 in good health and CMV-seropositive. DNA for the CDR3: TGTGCCAGCAGATTCGCGGGGGGGAACACTGAAGCTTTCTTT. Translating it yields CASRFAGGNTEAFF.